This TCR beta chain was retrieved from a study of blood T cell repertoires in COVID-19. Background on the study: Nucleic acid was either cDNA or gDNA, and it came from T cells, B-cell-depleted T cells, or PBMCs.

While infection was still active, Seattle patients were enrolled and then followed longitudinally. Germline CDR1 DFQATT, CDR2 SNEGSKA (reference sequence). The V and J ends lost 4 bases and 7 bases respectively, with 10 bases between them. This CDR3 is built from 11 residues. As originally analysed: Estimation of nucleated cell counts was performed using reference gene primer amplification. Measured with immunoSEQ multiplex PCR; TCRdb has only the in-frame clones, and not every one. Clone size and V and J calls were adopted from that table, with D and trimming inferred from the DNA. The table records around 50,000 clones, roughly 87% of them present only once.

The chain employs TRBV20-1 and TRBJ1-1, with D possibly being TRBD1 (6 bases). Sequencing used peripheral blood. This receptor was identified in a woman older than 75 with COVID-19, enrolled during active disease. The CDR3 loop is CSAKRTDEAFF. CDR3 DNA: TGCAGTGCTAAGAGGACAGATGAAGCTTTCTTT.